Listed here is a single T cell receptor beta chain. Its antigen is unknown. No much larger clone is present one base from it, and per-base qualities are unavailable. The data derive from a study of beta chain features in type 1 diabetes (dated by TCRdb to 2016 to 2019). Regarding the research as a whole: Patients and healthy donors did not differ in mean age, gender distribution, total cell number or subset yield. A total of 85 million to 110 million sorted cells were examined across all samples, and RNA yield correlated strongly with the number of cells per subset. In the study, TCRB repertoires of sorted circulating CD4+ T cell subsets from recently diagnosed type 1 diabetes patients were compared with those of matched healthy donors. Whereas all 30 or so donors provided naive and central memory subsets, regulatory and stem cell-like memory subsets were isolated from just 8 patients and roughly eight healthy donors.

The entire amount of isolated RNA was reverse transcribed using the High Capacity cDNA Reverse Transcription Kit, so the sequenced TCRB transcripts were expressed ones. Deep immunoSEQ sequencing was applied to naive, central memory and regulatory T cell samples, giving an average of roughly 3.5 million total reads per sample. Sorted cells were lysed in RLT buffer, and RNA was extracted using DNase-treated RNeasy Micro or Mini kits according to cell number. To prevent cross-contamination, each cell subset was processed individually, whereas patient and healthy donor samples were processed jointly. The immunoSEQ multiplex PCR was used to amplify TCRB sequences from cDNA, yielding 87-bp fragments that span the CDR3 region. The amplicons were sequenced using the Illumina HiSeq platform. The study's processing was this. Synthetic template baselines were used to correct PCR bias computationally, reads within Hamming distance 2 were collapsed together, and singletons that could not be merged were discarded. Reads were aligned against IMGT to assign V, D and J genes, CDR3 length and insertions or deletions at six rearrangement sites. Clonotype counts were normalized to sorted cell number within each subset before computing true diversity and Gini coefficients with the tcR R package. The overlap coefficient, calculated on TCRB nucleotide sequences, was used to quantify repertoire sharing. TCRdb's version of the immuneACCESS table is confined to in-frame rearrangements and falls short of the full clone set. An unresolved V gene accounts for under half of the shortfall where checked; the remainder is of unknown origin. V and J calls and clone size are given by that table; D and trimming were obtained from the DNA. This sample comprises about 320,000 clones, around 15% of them detected only once. Under 8.5% of the sample is held by the ten biggest clonotypes.

Paper-wide results and their limitations: Type 1 diabetes patients showed a moderate but significant shortening of TCRB CDR3 length in all four CD4+ subsets. The naive, central memory and regulatory TCRB repertoires appeared to resemble one another more closely among patients than among healthy donors. Because small numbers of individuals were included in the HLA sub-analyses, any influence of HLA type on TCRB rearrangement was left unresolved. Because cDNA rather than genomic DNA was sequenced, highly expressing activated cells could have been over-represented, although no difference in activation and CD3 levels was found between groups. Shorter templates might be favored by PCR, yet because patient and control samples were amplified and corrected together, any such skew would affect both groups equally. At VDJ recombination sites, patients with type 1 diabetes made fewer insertions and deleted more nucleotides, a pattern implying thymic rearrangement abnormalities.

From each donor, a single peripheral blood sample of approximately 110 mL on average was drawn into heparinised tubes. Naive, central memory, regulatory and stem cell-like memory CD4+ T cells were sorted on a BD FACSAria II using a panel including CD45RO, CCR7, CD25, CD127, CD95 and CD27. All sorted populations exceeded 95% purity. PBMCs were isolated right away by Lymphoprep density gradient centrifugation and were stained directly, without culture. To minimize batch effects, samples were stained and sorted in pairs, one healthy donor with one patient per experiment. Sequenced input: central memory CD4+ T cells from blood. The TCR was taken from a man under 40 in good health.

Read as DNA, the sequence is TGTGCCAGCAGTACACGGACAGGGTCTGAAAAACTGTTTTTT. It encodes CASSTRTGSEKLFF. The chain couples TRBV6-5 to TRBJ1-4, with 8 bases in between that match TRBD1. CDR1 MNHEY and CDR2 SVGAGI were looked up in the germline V gene. Here V drops 5 bases and J drops 7 bases, and the junction holds 6 bases not matched to any gene. Inclusive of the bounding cysteine and phenylalanine, the CDR3 is 14 residues long. Solely the CDR3 DNA is kept, with 42 bases framed from the first base.